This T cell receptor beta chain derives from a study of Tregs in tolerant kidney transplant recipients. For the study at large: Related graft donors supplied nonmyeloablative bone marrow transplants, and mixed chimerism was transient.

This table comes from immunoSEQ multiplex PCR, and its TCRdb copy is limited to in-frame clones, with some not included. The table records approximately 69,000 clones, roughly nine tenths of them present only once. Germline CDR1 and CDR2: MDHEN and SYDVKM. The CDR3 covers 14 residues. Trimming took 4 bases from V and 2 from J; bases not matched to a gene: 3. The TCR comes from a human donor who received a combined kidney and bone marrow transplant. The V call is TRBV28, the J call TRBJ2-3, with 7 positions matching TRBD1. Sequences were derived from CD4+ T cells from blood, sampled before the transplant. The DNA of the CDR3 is TGTGCCAGCAGTTCGGGACAGAACACAGATACGCAGTATTTT. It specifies CASSSGQNTDTQYF.